The 8 T cell receptor beta chains in this list originate from one sample, sequenced in a study of blood T cell repertoires in COVID-19. Data came from immunoSEQ multiplex PCR; TCRdb stores just in-frame clones and leaves some out. This table has about 140,000 clones, 77% appearing once. The sequenced material came from peripheral blood. The receptors shown here come from a woman between 50 and 59 years old with active or convalescent COVID-19.

V gene TRBV2 combines with J gene TRBJ2-7; 7 bases map to TRBD2. This CDR3 contains 12 residues. Germline V CDR1 and CDR2: SNHLY, FYNNEI. Trimming at V came to 8 bases and at J to 4 bases, leaving 5 bases not matched to a gene. This CDR3 reads CASGTTEYEQYF. The CDR3 DNA sequence: TGTGCCAGCGGGACTACAGAGTACGAGCAGTACTTC. Together with reference TRBV2 and TRBJ2-7, the CDR3 gives the full variable domain: EPEVTQTPSHQVTQMGQEVILRCVPISNHLYFYWYRQILGQKVEFLVSFYNNEISEKSEIFDDQFSVERPDGSNFTLKIRSTKLEDSAMYFCASGTTEYEQYFGPGTRLTVT.

V usage is TRBV6-1 and J usage is TRBJ2-1, with 11 bases fitting TRBD2. The length of the CDR3 is 15 residues. Germline values: CDR1 MNHNS, CDR2 SASEGT. After removal of 5 bases from V and 9 bases from J, the junction contained 9 bases not matched to a gene. The CDR3 loop reads CASSLFSGGATEQFF. The DNA of the CDR3 is TGTGCCAGCAGTCTCTTTAGCGGGGGGGCCACTGAGCAGTTCTTC.

The J gene is TRBJ1-4, the V gene TRBV7-9, with D perhaps TRBD1 (5 bases). V was clipped by 5 bases and J by 4 bases, with 17 bases between them. The CDR3 contains 16 residues. Germline V gene data show CDR1 as SEHNR and CDR2 as FQNEAQ (reference sequence). The CDR3 loop is CASSPWMGEDNEKLFF. CDR3 in DNA: TGTGCCAGCAGCCCTTGGATGGGGGAGGATAATGAAAAACTGTTTTTT.

The chain joins TRBV6-2 or TRBV6-3 to TRBJ1-1; D call uncertain. Germline CDR1 and CDR2: MNHEY and SVGEGT. This CDR3 spans 13 amino acids. Trimming left V 2 bases short and J 7 bases short, with 11 bases between. CDR3 coding DNA: TGTGCCAGCAGTTACATGGCGGTGGGTGAAGCTTTCTTT. Its protein product is CASSYMAVGEAFF.

Here the CDR3 DNA reads TGCGCCAGCAGCCAAGATGAGGACATCACTATGTCTGGCTACACCTTC. Its translation: CASSQDEDITMSGYTF. The chain combines TRBV4-1 with TRBJ1-2; D possibly corresponds to TRBD1 (5 bases). The ends were cut back, 0 bases at V and 7 bases at J, with 18 bases in the middle. From germline, CDR1 is MGHRA and CDR2 YSYEKL. There are 16 residues in the CDR3.

This chain links TRBV4-2 with TRBJ2-1, with TRBD2 matching 7 bases. Germline V gene sequence: CDR1 LGHNA, CDR2 YNFKEQ. V shed 4 bases, J shed 7 bases, and the junction held 13 bases outside the gene matches. The CDR3 sequence is 16 residues long. The CDR3 DNA reads as TGTGCCAGCAGCCGGGCTAGCGGCGAACCGGGGAATGAGCAGTTCTTC. Translated: CASSRASGEPGNEQFF.

The CDR3 DNA is TGTGCCAGCAGAAAGGGGAACGTGGGAGAGACCCAGTACTTC. As protein: CASRKGNVGETQYF. The chain combines TRBV6-5 with TRBJ2-5, with D tentatively TRBD1 (5 bases). The CDR3 loop spans 14 amino acids. Germline-derived CDR1 and CDR2 are MNHEY and SVGAGI. V lost 6 bases and J 4 bases, leaving 15 bases between the germline ends.

The chain links TRBV7-3 to TRBJ2-7, with TRBD1 matching 8 bases. V trimming: 1 base; J trimming: 3 bases; junction bases outside the gene matches: 5. Germline V gene sequence: CDR1 SGHTA, CDR2 FQGTGA. The CDR3 length is 15 residues. CDR3 amino acids: CASSLRTGTNYEQYF. DNA for the CDR3: TGTGCCAGCAGCTTAAGGACAGGGACCAACTACGAGCAGTACTTC.